These 14 T cell receptor beta chains came from one sample sequenced in a study of metastatic and nonmetastatic thyroid tumors. Patients had received no treatment of any kind before thyroid surgery. TCRdb re-processed the PCR reads through MiXCR. The table lists about 28,000 clones, roughly 19% of them singletons. The sequenced material came from blood. The receptor source for this set is a female donor with papillary thyroid cancer or a benign thyroid nodule (not recorded which). Some clones in this sample may be carry-over from other donors' samples.

At least ten counts were recorded for this clone. V is TRBV24-1 and J is TRBJ2-2, with D possibly TRBD1 on 6 matching bases. The CDR3 consists of 16 residues. Germline CDR1 and CDR2: KGHDR and SFDVKD. V lost 3 bases and J lost 0, with 10 bases in between. CDR3 region: CATSDQRTANTGELFF. CDR3 sequence (DNA): TGTGCCACCAGTGATCAAAGGACAGCGAACACCGGGGAGCTGTTTTTT.

This clone was detected ten times or more. The chain employs TRBV2 and TRBJ1-3; D is possibly TRBD1 (5 bases). This CDR3 is 15 amino acids long. V lost 6 bases and J lost 2, with 14 bases in between. Germline V gene sequence: CDR1 SNHLY, CDR2 FYNNEI. This CDR3 reads CASRLSPGTGNTIYF. The CDR3 region has the DNA TGTGCCAGCAGACTCAGCCCAGGGACTGGAAACACCATATATTTT.

With respect to this clone: One junction end disagrees with the germline gene, perhaps due to a read error. The chain joins TRBV20-1 to TRBJ2-3, with 11 bases fitting TRBD2. Germline V gene data show CDR1 as DFQATT and CDR2 as SNEGSKA (reference sequence). The CDR3 runs 16 residues. The CDR3 region is CSATSSGGSWTDAQYF. The CDR3, as DNA: TGCAGTGCTACCTCTAGCGGGGGGTCGTGGACAGATGCGCAGTATTTT.

A few counts support this clone. V is TRBV6-9 and J is TRBJ1-2; possibly TRBD1 for D (5 bases). CDR1 and CDR2 from the germline V gene are MNHGY and SVAAGI. CDR3 length: 15 residues. V gave up 4 bases and J gave up 6 bases, with 18 bases separating them. The CDR3 DNA is TGTGCCAGCAGTTTTCAGACCGGGGACTATAATGGCTACACCTTC. This codes for CASSFQTGDYNGYTF.

The chain has TRBV7-2 and TRBJ2-5, with 7 nucleotides matching TRBD1. The CDR3 extends over 13 amino acids. The ends lost 7 bases at V and 1 base at J; junction bases unmatched: 3. From germline, CDR1 is SGHTA and CDR2 FQGNSA. The CDR3 is CASTRDSQETQYF. CDR3 nucleotide sequence: TGTGCCAGCACCCGGGACAGCCAAGAGACCCAGTACTTC.

This clone showed up many times. V is TRBV28 and J is TRBJ2-3, with D possibly being TRBD1 or TRBD2 (7 bases each). This CDR3 comprises 15 residues. Trimming took 6 bases from V and 6 from J, leaving 19 bases between them. Germline CDR1 reads MDHEN; CDR2 reads SYDVKM. In nucleotides, the CDR3 is TGTGCCAGCAGCACACCCAGGGGGGGGCAGGATACGCAGTATTTT. This encodes CASSTPRGGQDTQYF.

In its sample, this clone was seen many times. This sequence joins TRBV7-3 and TRBJ2-5, with 7 nucleotides matching TRBD1. This CDR3 has 15 residues. The junction had 7 bases not matched to a gene; V was cut back by 5 bases and J by 1 base. Germline values: CDR1 SGHTA, CDR2 FQGTGA. CDR3 region: CASSPQGQFQETQYF. CDR3 sequence (DNA): TGTGCCAGCAGCCCCCAGGGACAGTTCCAAGAGACCCAGTACTTC.

This sequence joins TRBV29-1 and TRBJ2-2, with 8 bases lining up with TRBD1. Germline CDR1 SQVTM, CDR2 ANQGSEA. CDR3 length equals 14 residues. Trimming removed 1 base from V and 8 bases from J; junction bases left unmatched: 6. Here the CDR3 DNA reads TGCAGCGTTGAAGGAGACAGGGGAGGAGGGGAGCTGTTTTTT. Protein: CSVEGDRGGGELFF.

Turning to this clone: Being one base from a much bigger clone, this may be a read error. The V and J genes are TRBV30 and TRBJ1-2; TRBD1 is a possible D gene (5 bases). The germline CDR1 and CDR2 sequences are GTSNPN and SVGIG (reference sequence). V was trimmed by 0 bases and J by 5 bases, leaving 13 bases between them. This CDR3 region has 14 residues. The CDR3 nucleotides are TGTGCCTGGAGTGTAACGGGGACGGGGTATGGCTACACCTTC. This gives the protein CAWSVTGTGYGYTF.

The V call is TRBV5-6, the J call TRBJ1-2, with 7 positions matching TRBD1. The V segment lost 1 base and the J segment 8 bases; nucleotides outside the gene matches: 5. The CDR3 runs to 13 residues. Germline V CDR1 and CDR2: SGHDT, YYEEEE. The CDR3 nucleotides read TGTGCCAGCAGCTTGTACAGGGGTTGGGGCTACACCTTC. The encoded protein is CASSLYRGWGYTF. Full variable domain (rest looked up from reference TRBV5-6 and TRBJ1-2): DAGVTQSPTHLIKTRGQQVTLRCSPKSGHDTVSWYQQALGQGPQFIFQYYEEEERQRGNFPDRFSGHQFPNYSSELNVNALLLGDSALYLCASSLYRGWGYTFGSGTRLTVV.

Details on this clone: One junction end disagrees with the germline gene, perhaps due to a read error. This rearrangement joins TRBV2 to TRBJ2-4; 7 bases match TRBD1. This CDR3 is built from 12 residues. Germline V lookup: CDR1 SNHLY, CDR2 FYNNEI. The CDR3 bases are TGTGCCAGCAGTGCCCAGACGGACAGGCTCCACTTC. This sequence encodes CASSAQTDRLHF.

The CDR3 region is CASSVGQGSHEQYF. DNA of the CDR3: TGTGCCAGCAGCGTCGGACAGGGTTCCCACGAGCAGTACTTC. The chain couples TRBV7-8 to TRBJ2-7; 8 nucleotides agree with TRBD1. Losses at the gene ends were 5 bases for V and 5 bases for J; bases not matched to a gene: 8. The germline CDR1 and CDR2 sequences are SGHVS and FQNEAQ. The CDR3 consists of 14 residues.

This clone was seen at least ten times. The final CDR3 position lacks the conserved phenylalanine or tryptophan, pointing to a likely read error. It is unclear where the CDR3 begins or ends on the DNA, so no DNA is shown, and the CDR3 is as TCRdb lists it. The genes are TRBV14 and TRBJ2-6; the D segment call TRBD2 is taken from the table without a DNA check. The CDR3 is 8 residues long, ends included. Germline-derived CDR1 and CDR2 are SGHDN and FVKESK. This CDR3 is CASSGTTS.

This clone was observed many times. The genes are TRBV27 and TRBJ2-2; D is undetermined. The germline V gene has CDR1 MNHEY and CDR2 SMNVEV (reference sequence). V was pared by 5 bases and J by 4 bases, with 20 bases between. The CDR3 has 17 residues. The CDR3 spells CASSPRSLTMGTGELFF. DNA of the CDR3: TGTGCCAGCAGTCCGCGCTCCCTCACTATGGGCACCGGGGAGCTGTTTTTT.